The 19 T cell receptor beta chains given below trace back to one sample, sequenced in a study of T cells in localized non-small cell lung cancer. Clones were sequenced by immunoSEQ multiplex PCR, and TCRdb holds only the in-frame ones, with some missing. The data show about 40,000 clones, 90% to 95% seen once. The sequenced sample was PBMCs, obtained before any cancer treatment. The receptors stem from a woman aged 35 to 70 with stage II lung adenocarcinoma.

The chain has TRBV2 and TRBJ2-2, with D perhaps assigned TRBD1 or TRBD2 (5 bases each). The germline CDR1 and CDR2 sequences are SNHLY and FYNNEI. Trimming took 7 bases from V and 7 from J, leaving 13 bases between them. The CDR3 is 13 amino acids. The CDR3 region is CASMWDADGELFF. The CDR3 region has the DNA TGTGCCAGCATGTGGGACGCGGACGGGGAGCTGTTTTTT.

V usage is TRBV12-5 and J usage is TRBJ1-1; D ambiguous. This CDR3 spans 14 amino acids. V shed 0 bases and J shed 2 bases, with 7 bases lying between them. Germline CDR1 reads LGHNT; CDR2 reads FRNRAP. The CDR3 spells CASGLVPGNTEAFF. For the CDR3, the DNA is TGTGCTAGTGGTTTGGTACCAGGTAACACTGAAGCTTTCTTT.

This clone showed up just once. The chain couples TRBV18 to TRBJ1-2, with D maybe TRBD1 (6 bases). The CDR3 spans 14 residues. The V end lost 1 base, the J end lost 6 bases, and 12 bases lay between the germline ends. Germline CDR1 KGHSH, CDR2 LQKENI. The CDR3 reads CASSPQHRDNGYTF. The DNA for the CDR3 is TGTGCCAGCTCACCACAACACAGGGATAATGGCTACACCTTC.

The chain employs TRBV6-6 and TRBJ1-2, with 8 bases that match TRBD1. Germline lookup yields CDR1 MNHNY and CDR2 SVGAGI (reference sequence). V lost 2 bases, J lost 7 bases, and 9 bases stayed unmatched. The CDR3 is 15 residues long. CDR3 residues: CASSYVAGGTAGYTF. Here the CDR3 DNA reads TGTGCCAGCAGTTACGTGGCAGGGGGCACGGCTGGCTACACCTTC.

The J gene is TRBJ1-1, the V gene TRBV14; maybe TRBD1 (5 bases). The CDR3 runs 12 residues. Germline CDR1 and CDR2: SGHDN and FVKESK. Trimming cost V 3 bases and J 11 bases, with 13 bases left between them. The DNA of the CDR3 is TGTGCCAGCAGCCAGGACACACCGTGGGCTTTCTTT. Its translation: CASSQDTPWAFF.

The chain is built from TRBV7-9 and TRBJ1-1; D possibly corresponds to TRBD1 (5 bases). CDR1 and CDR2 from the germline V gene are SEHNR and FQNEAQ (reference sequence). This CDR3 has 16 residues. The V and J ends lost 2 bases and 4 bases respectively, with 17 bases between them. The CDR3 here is CASSLSGGRGVTEAFF. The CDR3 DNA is TGTGCCAGCAGCTTATCGGGGGGACGAGGGGTCACTGAAGCTTTCTTT.

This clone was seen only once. The CDR3 nucleotides read TGTGCCAGCTCACCAACAGCGTTCGACTCTGGGGCCAACGTCCTGACTTTC. Amino acid sequence: CASSPTAFDSGANVLTF. The rearrangement joins TRBV18 to TRBJ2-6; D is undetermined. V lost 2 bases and J lost 0, with 11 bases in between. The CDR3 totals 17 residues. CDR1 and CDR2 from the germline V gene are KGHSH and LQKENI.

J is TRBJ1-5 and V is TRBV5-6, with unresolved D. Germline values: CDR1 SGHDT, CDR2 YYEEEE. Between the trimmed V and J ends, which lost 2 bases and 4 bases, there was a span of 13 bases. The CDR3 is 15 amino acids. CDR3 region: CASSFAPHGNQPQHF. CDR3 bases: TGTGCCAGCAGCTTTGCCCCCCATGGGAATCAGCCCCAGCATTTT.

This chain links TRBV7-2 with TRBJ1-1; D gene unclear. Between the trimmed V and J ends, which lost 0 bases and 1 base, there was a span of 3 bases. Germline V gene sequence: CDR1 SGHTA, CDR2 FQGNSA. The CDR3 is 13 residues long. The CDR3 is CASSLARNTEAFF. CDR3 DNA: TGTGCCAGCAGCTTAGCGAGGAACACTGAAGCTTTCTTT.

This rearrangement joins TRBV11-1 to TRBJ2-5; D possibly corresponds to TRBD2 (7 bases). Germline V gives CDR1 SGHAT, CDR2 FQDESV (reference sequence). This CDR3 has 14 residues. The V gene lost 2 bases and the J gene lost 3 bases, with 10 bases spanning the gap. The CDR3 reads CASSLIGGEETQYF. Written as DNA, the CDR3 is TGTGCCAGCAGCTTAATAGGGGGGGAAGAGACCCAGTACTTC. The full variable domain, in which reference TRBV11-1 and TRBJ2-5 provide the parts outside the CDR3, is EAEVAQSPRYKITEKSQAVAFWCDPISGHATLYWYRQILGQGPELLVQFQDESVVDDSQLPKDRFSAERLKGVDSTLKIQPAELGDSAMYLCASSLIGGEETQYFGPGTRLLVL.

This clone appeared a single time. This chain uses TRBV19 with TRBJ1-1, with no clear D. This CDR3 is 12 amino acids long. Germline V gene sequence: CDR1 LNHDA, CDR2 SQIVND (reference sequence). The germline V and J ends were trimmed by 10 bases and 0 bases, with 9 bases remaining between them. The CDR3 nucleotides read TGTGCCACCCTACATCTGAACACTGAAGCTTTCTTT. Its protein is CATLHLNTEAFF.

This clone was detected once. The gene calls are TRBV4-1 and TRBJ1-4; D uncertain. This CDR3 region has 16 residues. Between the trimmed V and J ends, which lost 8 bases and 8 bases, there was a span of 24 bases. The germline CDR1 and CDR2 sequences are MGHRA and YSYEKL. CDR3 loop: CASYGNFETSGEKLFF. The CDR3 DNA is TGCGCCAGCTATGGTAACTTCGAAACCTCGGGGGAAAAACTGTTTTTT.

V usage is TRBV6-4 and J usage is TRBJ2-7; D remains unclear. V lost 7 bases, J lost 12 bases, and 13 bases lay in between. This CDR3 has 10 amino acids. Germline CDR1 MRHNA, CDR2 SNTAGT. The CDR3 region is CASKAHEAYF. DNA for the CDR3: TGTGCCAGCAAGGCCCATGAGGCGTACTTC.

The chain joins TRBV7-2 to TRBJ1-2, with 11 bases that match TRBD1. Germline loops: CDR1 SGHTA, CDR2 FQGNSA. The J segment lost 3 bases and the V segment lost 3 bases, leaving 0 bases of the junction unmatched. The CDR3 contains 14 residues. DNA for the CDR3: TGTGCCAGCAGCTTGGGACAGGGGGACTATGGCTACACCTTC. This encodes CASSLGQGDYGYTF. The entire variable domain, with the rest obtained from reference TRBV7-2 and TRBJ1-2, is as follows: GAGVSQSPSNKVTEKGKDVELRCDPISGHTALYWYRQSLGQGLEFLIYFQGNSAPDKSGLPSDRFSAERTGGSVSTLTIQRTQQEDSAVYLCASSLGQGDYGYTFGSGTRLTVV.

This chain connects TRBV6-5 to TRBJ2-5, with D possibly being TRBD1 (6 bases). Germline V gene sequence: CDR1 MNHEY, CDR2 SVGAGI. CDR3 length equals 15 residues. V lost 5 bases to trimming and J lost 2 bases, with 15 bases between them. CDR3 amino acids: CASSKGTLPQETQYF. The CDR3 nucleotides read TGTGCCAGCAGTAAAGGGACATTGCCACAAGAGACCCAGTACTTC.

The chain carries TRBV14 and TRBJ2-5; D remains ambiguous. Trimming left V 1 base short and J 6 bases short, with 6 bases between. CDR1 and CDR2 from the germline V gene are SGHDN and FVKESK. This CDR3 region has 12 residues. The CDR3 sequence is CASSQVGQTQYF. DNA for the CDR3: TGTGCCAGCAGCCAAGTCGGCCAGACCCAGTACTTC.

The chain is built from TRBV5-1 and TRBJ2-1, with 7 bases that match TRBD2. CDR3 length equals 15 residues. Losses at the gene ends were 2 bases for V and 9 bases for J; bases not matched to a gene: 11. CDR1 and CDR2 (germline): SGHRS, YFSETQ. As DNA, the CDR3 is TGCGCCAGCAGCTTATATGTGGGAGGGGACGCTGAGCAGTTCTTC. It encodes CASSLYVGGDAEQFF.

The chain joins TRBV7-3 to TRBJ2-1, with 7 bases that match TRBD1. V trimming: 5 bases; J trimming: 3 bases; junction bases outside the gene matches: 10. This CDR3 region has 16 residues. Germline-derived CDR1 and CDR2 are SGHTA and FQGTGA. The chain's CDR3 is CASSPQQGMGYNEQFF. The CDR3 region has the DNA TGTGCCAGCAGCCCTCAACAGGGGATGGGCTACAATGAGCAGTTCTTC.

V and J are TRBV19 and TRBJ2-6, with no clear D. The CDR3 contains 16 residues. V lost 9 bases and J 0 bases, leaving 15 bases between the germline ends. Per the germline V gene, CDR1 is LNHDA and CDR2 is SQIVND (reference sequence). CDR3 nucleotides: TGTGCCAGCCTCAAATTAGTCCCCTCTGGGGCCAACGTCCTGACTTTC. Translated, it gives CASLKLVPSGANVLTF.